The present T cell receptor beta chain was sequenced within a study of vaccination and CD4 T cells after COVID-19. The wider study: It was a median around 100 days after diagnosis, with a range of 35 to 161, that post-COVID samples were drawn.

The Oncomine TCR Beta short-read assay sequenced DNA from cultured CD4+ T cells. TCRdb analysed the PCR reads with MiXCR anew, one entry per CDR3 protein. The sample yields about 24,000 distinct CDR3 sequences, roughly three fifths seen once. The junction had 6 bases not matched to a gene; V was cut back by 10 bases and J by 7 bases. Germline lookup yields CDR1 SEHNR and CDR2 FQNEAQ (reference sequence). The CDR3 extends over 13 amino acids. The treatment: approximately 11-day PBMC culture with coronavirus spike peptide pools or control peptides (ViraFEST assay). A few counts support this clonotype. The antigen is unknown.

The sample in question was CD4+ T cells from blood, cultured in vitro, obtained after SARS-CoV-2 vaccination. This TCR came from a human donor who received a COVID-19 vaccine. The chain carries TRBV7-9 and TRBJ1-4; 10 nucleotides align to TRBD1. CDR3 amino acids: CATETGGREKLFF. In DNA, the CDR3 is TGTGCCACCGAGACAGGGGGCCGTGAAAAACTGTTTTTT.